This T cell receptor (beta chain) was identified in a study of cytomegalovirus exposure and HLA in healthy donors. Germline CDR1 reads SGHRS; CDR2 reads YFSETQ. The CDR3 is 13 residues long. V gave up 0 bases and J gave up 4 bases, with 7 bases separating them. The sample holds one count of this clone. Its antigen is still unknown. In the same sample, other DNA sequences code for this CDR3. A multiplex PCR was run with 60 Vbeta primers and 13 Jbeta primers. Measured with immunoSEQ multiplex PCR; TCRdb has only the in-frame clones, and not every one. The table lists 200,000 to 250,000 clones, approximately 80% of them singletons, with 10% in the top ten. Whole-study findings and limits: Association of a missense DCLRE1C variant with TCR beta V- and J-gene trimming was reported in a later analysis.

The J gene is TRBJ2-5, the V gene TRBV5-1; no firm D call. The sequenced sample consisted of PBMCs. This receptor was taken from a woman between 45 and 60 years old in good health and CMV-seropositive. The CDR3 sequence is CASSLAGGETQYF. CDR3 coding DNA: TGCGCCAGCAGCTTGGCGGGTGGAGAGACCCAGTACTTC. The variable domain in full, completed from reference TRBV5-1 and TRBJ2-5, reads KAGVTQTPRYLIKTRGQQVTLSCSPISGHRSVSWYQQTPGQGLQFLFEYFSETQRNKGNFPGRFSGRQFSNSRSEMNVSTLELGDSALYLCASSLAGGETQYFGPGTRLLVL.